This TCR beta chain emerged from a study of technical replicates of blood from several donors. The germline CDR1 and CDR2 sequences are SGHRS and YFSETQ. The CDR3 spans 16 residues. The V and J ends lost 0 bases and 7 bases respectively, with 17 bases between them. The data were produced by immunoSEQ multiplex PCR, yet TCRdb's version contains in-frame clones alone and is incomplete. The top ten clones hold around 4% of a sample with approximately 75,000 clones, more than 80% of them seen once. Input material: PBMCs. This clonotype was obtained from a human donor in good health. Some clones in this sample may be carry-over from other donors' samples. The chain uses TRBV5-1 and TRBJ1-5; TRBD1 might be the D (6 bases). CDR3 protein: CASSLGTEAKGQPQHF. The DNA of the CDR3 is TGCGCCAGCAGCTTGGGGACAGAGGCGAAGGGACAGCCCCAGCATTTT.